Listed below are T cell receptor beta chains from one sample, sequenced in a study of blood T cell repertoires in COVID-19. Libraries were prepared by immunoSEQ multiplex PCR; TCRdb keeps only in-frame clonotypes and omits some of them. This table has around 200,000 clones, 90% appearing once. Source material: peripheral blood. These receptors all come from a man aged 50 to 60 with acute or convalescent COVID-19. Both conserved end residues are part of each CDR3. The D gene is left open where the match is weak. Part of the rows lack a size; the others show once, few, many or a class for expanded clones.

V gene: TRBV19; D gene: NA; J gene: TRBJ1-5; clone size: NA; CDR3 protein: CASSIDRDQPQHF; CDR3 DNA: TGTGCCAGTAGTATAGACCGGGATCAGCCCCAGCATTTT
V gene: TRBV4-3; D gene: NA; J gene: TRBJ1-1; clone size: few; CDR3 protein: CASSQDLGGNTEAFF; CDR3 DNA: TGCGCCAGCAGCCAAGATCTGGGGGGGAACACTGAAGCTTTCTTT
V gene: TRBV29-1; D gene: TRBD1; J gene: TRBJ1-2; clone size: NA; CDR3 protein: CSVEAVQGGGYTF; CDR3 DNA: TGCAGCGTTGAAGCGGTACAGGGGGGTGGCTACACCTTC
V gene: TRBV29-1; D gene: TRBD1; J gene: TRBJ1-2; clone size: once; CDR3 protein: CSVTPGQGNYGYTF; CDR3 DNA: TGCAGCGTTACCCCGGGACAGGGGAACTATGGCTACACCTTC
V gene: TRBV28; D gene: TRBD1; J gene: TRBJ2-3; clone size: NA; CDR3 protein: CASGSSQGAQGADTQYF; CDR3 DNA: TGTGCCAGCGGATCATCACAGGGGGCGCAAGGTGCAGATACGCAGTATTTT
V gene: TRBV14; D gene: NA; J gene: TRBJ2-3; clone size: NA; CDR3 protein: CASSQRLNTDTQYF; CDR3 DNA: TGTGCCAGCAGCCAAAGACTCAACACAGATACGCAGTATTTT
V gene: TRBV6-2/TRBV6-3; D gene: TRBD2; J gene: TRBJ2-1; clone size: NA; CDR3 protein: CASSYWPSGNYNEQFF; CDR3 DNA: TGTGCCAGCAGTTACTGGCCTAGCGGGAACTACAATGAGCAGTTCTTC
V gene: TRBV10-3; D gene: TRBD2; J gene: TRBJ2-1; clone size: NA; CDR3 protein: CAISSSGDGFWEQFF; CDR3 DNA: TGTGCCATCAGTTCTAGCGGGGACGGTTTTTGGGAGCAGTTCTTC
V gene: TRBV5-1; D gene: TRBD2; J gene: TRBJ2-1; clone size: NA; CDR3 protein: CASSLGTSGRSEQFF; CDR3 DNA: TGCGCCAGCAGCCTCGGGACTAGCGGGAGAAGTGAGCAGTTCTTC
V gene: TRBV19; D gene: NA; J gene: TRBJ2-6; clone size: NA; CDR3 protein: CASSKQSSGANVLTF; CDR3 DNA: TGTGCCAGTAGTAAACAGAGCTCTGGGGCCAACGTCCTGACTTTC
V gene: TRBV27; D gene: TRBD2; J gene: TRBJ2-2; clone size: NA; CDR3 protein: CASSLLGTSGKGGELFF; CDR3 DNA: TGTGCCAGCAGTTTACTTGGGACTAGCGGGAAGGGCGGGGAGCTGTTTTTT
V gene: TRBV4-1; D gene: NA; J gene: TRBJ2-3; clone size: once; CDR3 protein: CASSQDPRTDTQYF; CDR3 DNA: TGCGCCAGCAGCCAAGACCCTAGGACAGATACGCAGTATTTT
V gene: TRBV9; D gene: TRBD2; J gene: TRBJ2-7; clone size: NA; CDR3 protein: CASSVATSGSYEQYF; CDR3 DNA: TGTGCCAGCAGCGTCGCGACTAGCGGGTCCTACGAGCAGTACTTC
V gene: TRBV6-5; D gene: NA; J gene: TRBJ1-6; clone size: once; CDR3 protein: CASSYSPLQGAPLHF; CDR3 DNA: TGTGCCAGCAGTTACTCGCCTTTACAGGGAGCACCCCTCCACTTT
V gene: TRBV18; D gene: NA; J gene: TRBJ1-2; clone size: NA; CDR3 protein: CASSPRGGDYGYTF; CDR3 DNA: TGTGCCAGCTCACCACGCGGGGGAGATTATGGCTACACCTTC
V gene: TRBV5-4; D gene: NA; J gene: TRBJ2-2; clone size: NA; CDR3 protein: CASSFAGLNTGELFF; CDR3 DNA: TGTGCCAGCAGCTTTGCAGGATTGAACACCGGGGAGCTGTTTTTT
V gene: TRBV10-3; D gene: TRBD1; J gene: TRBJ1-1; clone size: once; CDR3 protein: CAIRNTGDGTEAFF; CDR3 DNA: TGTGCCATCAGGAATACAGGGGACGGCACTGAAGCTTTCTTT
V gene: TRBV5-1; D gene: TRBD1; J gene: TRBJ2-1; clone size: NA; CDR3 protein: CASSVGTGLNEQFF; CDR3 DNA: TGCGCCAGCAGCGTAGGGACAGGACTAAATGAGCAGTTCTTC
V gene: TRBV12-5; D gene: NA; J gene: TRBJ1-2; clone size: NA; CDR3 protein: CARGGDCGAQGGYTF; CDR3 DNA: TGTGCTCGGGGGGGGGATTGCGGGGCGCAGGGTGGCTACACCTTC
V gene: TRBV6-5; D gene: NA; J gene: TRBJ1-2; clone size: NA; CDR3 protein: CASRKQGRYGYTF; CDR3 DNA: TGTGCCAGCAGAAAACAGGGTCGGTATGGCTACACCTTC
V gene: TRBV5-1; D gene: NA; J gene: TRBJ1-6; clone size: NA; CDR3 protein: CASSLLQDSSYNSPLHF; CDR3 DNA: TGCGCCAGCAGCTTGCTCCAGGACAGCTCCTATAATTCACCCCTCCACTTT
V gene: TRBV7-9; D gene: TRBD2; J gene: TRBJ2-1; clone size: once; CDR3 protein: CASSPGLAGYNEQFF; CDR3 DNA: TGTGCCAGCAGCCCAGGACTAGCGGGGTACAATGAGCAGTTCTTC
V gene: TRBV30; D gene: NA; J gene: TRBJ2-1; clone size: NA; CDR3 protein: CACDYGTYGSKQFF; CDR3 DNA: TGTGCCTGCGATTACGGGACATACGGCTCCAAGCAGTTCTTC
V gene: TRBV23-1; D gene: TRBD1; J gene: TRBJ1-1; clone size: NA; CDR3 protein: CASSQSKGAGISIGEAFF; CDR3 DNA: TGCGCCAGCAGTCAATCGAAGGGGGCGGGAATTAGTATTGGTGAAGCTTTCTTT
V gene: TRBV10-3; D gene: TRBD1; J gene: TRBJ1-2; clone size: NA; CDR3 protein: CAISARQGVDGYTF; CDR3 DNA: TGTGCCATCAGTGCCCGACAGGGTGTAGATGGCTACACCTTC
V gene: TRBV7-9; D gene: NA; J gene: TRBJ2-3; clone size: NA; CDR3 protein: CASSLALSDTQYF; CDR3 DNA: TGTGCCAGCAGCTTAGCTCTATCAGATACGCAGTATTTT
V gene: TRBV5-1; D gene: TRBD1; J gene: TRBJ1-3; clone size: NA; CDR3 protein: CASSLEDRGGTIYF; CDR3 DNA: TGCGCCAGCAGCTTAGAAGACAGGGGAGGAACCATATATTTT
V gene: TRBV12-3/TRBV12-4; D gene: TRBD1; J gene: TRBJ2-2; clone size: NA; CDR3 protein: CASSPGGPGELFF; CDR3 DNA: TGTGCCAGCAGTCCAGGGGGTCCCGGGGAGCTGTTTTTT
V gene: TRBV2; D gene: TRBD1; J gene: TRBJ1-1; clone size: NA; CDR3 protein: CASSERGQVNTEAFF; CDR3 DNA: TGTGCCAGCAGTGAAAGGGGACAGGTGAACACTGAAGCTTTCTTT
V gene: TRBV7-6; D gene: NA; J gene: TRBJ2-7; clone size: NA; CDR3 protein: CASSLTGTYEQYF; CDR3 DNA: TGTGCCAGCAGCTTAACAGGAACCTACGAGCAGTACTTC
V gene: TRBV30; D gene: NA; J gene: TRBJ2-2; clone size: NA; CDR3 protein: CARTNLGNTGELFF; CDR3 DNA: TGTGCCCGAACCAACCTAGGGAACACCGGGGAGCTGTTTTTT
V gene: TRBV9; D gene: NA; J gene: TRBJ1-5; clone size: NA; CDR3 protein: CASSVGAGPEPQHF; CDR3 DNA: TGTGCCAGCAGCGTAGGTGCGGGTCCGGAGCCCCAGCATTTT
V gene: TRBV11-2; D gene: NA; J gene: TRBJ2-2; clone size: NA; CDR3 protein: CASSLDLGLTGTGELFF; CDR3 DNA: TGTGCCAGCAGCTTAGATCTCGGGCTGACAGGTACCGGGGAGCTGTTTTTT
V gene: TRBV6-2/TRBV6-3; D gene: NA; J gene: TRBJ2-3; clone size: NA; CDR3 protein: CASSQESDTQYF; CDR3 DNA: TGTGCCAGCAGCCAGGAGTCAGATACGCAGTATTTT
V gene: TRBV18; D gene: TRBD1; J gene: TRBJ1-1; clone size: NA; CDR3 protein: CASSRQGEVLIDTEAFF; CDR3 DNA: TGTGCCAGCTCACGACAGGGGGAGGTTTTAATCGACACTGAAGCTTTCTTT
V gene: TRBV7-2; D gene: NA; J gene: TRBJ2-5; clone size: NA; CDR3 protein: CASSLAGAAGSTQGTQYF; CDR3 DNA: TGTGCCAGCAGCTTAGCGGGTGCGGCGGGGTCCACCCAGGGGACCCAGTACTTC
V gene: TRBV7-9; D gene: TRBD2; J gene: TRBJ2-3; clone size: NA; CDR3 protein: CASSFLAGGRTDTQYF; CDR3 DNA: TGTGCCAGCAGCTTTCTTGCGGGAGGGCGCACAGATACGCAGTATTTT
V gene: TRBV5-4; D gene: NA; J gene: TRBJ1-2; clone size: NA; CDR3 protein: CASAQGPTSVGYTF; CDR3 DNA: TGTGCCAGCGCGCAGGGGCCCACCTCCGTTGGCTACACCTTC
V gene: TRBV11-3; D gene: TRBD2; J gene: TRBJ2-1; clone size: NA; CDR3 protein: CASSPRTSGPNEQFF; CDR3 DNA: TGTGCCAGCAGCCCAAGGACTAGCGGTCCCAATGAGCAGTTCTTC
V gene: TRBV24-1; D gene: NA; J gene: TRBJ2-1; clone size: NA; CDR3 protein: CATSEVGLLNEQFF; CDR3 DNA: TGTGCCACCAGTGAGGTGGGACTTCTAAATGAGCAGTTCTTC
V gene: TRBV27; D gene: TRBD2; J gene: TRBJ2-2; clone size: NA; CDR3 protein: CASRRLAGETGELFF; CDR3 DNA: TGTGCCAGCAGGAGACTAGCGGGAGAGACCGGGGAGCTGTTTTTT
V gene: TRBV7-8; D gene: NA; J gene: TRBJ2-7; clone size: NA; CDR3 protein: CASRTSSGLPYEQYF; CDR3 DNA: TGTGCCAGCAGAACAAGCAGCGGGCTTCCCTACGAGCAGTACTTC
V gene: TRBV10-3; D gene: TRBD1; J gene: TRBJ1-4; clone size: NA; CDR3 protein: CASTGTGKNEKLFF; CDR3 DNA: TGTGCCAGCACCGGGACAGGAAAGAATGAAAAACTGTTTTTT
V gene: TRBV5-1; D gene: NA; J gene: TRBJ1-1; clone size: NA; CDR3 protein: CASRVGEYTEAFF; CDR3 DNA: TGCGCCAGCAGAGTGGGAGAATACACTGAAGCTTTCTTT
V gene: TRBV27; D gene: NA; J gene: TRBJ2-1; clone size: NA; CDR3 protein: CASSYAGNEQFF; CDR3 DNA: TGTGCCAGCTCCTATGCGGGGAATGAGCAGTTCTTC
V gene: TRBV19; D gene: NA; J gene: TRBJ1-2; clone size: NA; CDR3 protein: CASSVNYGYTF; CDR3 DNA: TGTGCCAGTAGCGTAAACTATGGCTACACCTTC
V gene: TRBV6-6; D gene: NA; J gene: TRBJ1-1; clone size: NA; CDR3 protein: CASSYSREYEAFF; CDR3 DNA: TGTGCCAGCAGTTACTCTCGGGAGTATGAAGCTTTCTTT
V gene: TRBV5-1; D gene: TRBD2; J gene: TRBJ2-4; clone size: NA; CDR3 protein: CASSLLAGENIQYF; CDR3 DNA: TGCGCCAGCAGCCTATTAGCGGGGGAAAACATTCAGTACTTC
V gene: TRBV5-1; D gene: TRBD2; J gene: TRBJ2-5; clone size: NA; CDR3 protein: CASSLRTSGRWGETQYF; CDR3 DNA: TGCGCCAGCAGCTTGAGGACTAGCGGGAGATGGGGAGAGACCCAGTACTTC
V gene: TRBV2; D gene: TRBD1; J gene: TRBJ1-5; clone size: NA; CDR3 protein: CASRGQSNQPQHF; CDR3 DNA: TGTGCCAGCAGGGGACAGAGCAATCAGCCCCAGCATTTT
V gene: TRBV2; D gene: TRBD1; J gene: TRBJ1-4; clone size: NA; CDR3 protein: CASSLQGGEEKLFF; CDR3 DNA: TGTGCCAGCAGTCTACAGGGGGGAGAGGAAAAACTGTTTTTT
V gene: TRBV27; D gene: NA; J gene: TRBJ2-1; clone size: NA; CDR3 protein: CASSPDSVYEQFF; CDR3 DNA: TGTGCCAGCAGCCCCGACAGCGTATATGAGCAGTTCTTC
V gene: TRBV4-2; D gene: TRBD2; J gene: TRBJ2-3; clone size: NA; CDR3 protein: CASSHELAGGRTDTQYF; CDR3 DNA: TGTGCCAGCAGCCATGAACTAGCGGGGGGTCGCACAGATACGCAGTATTTT
V gene: TRBV13; D gene: NA; J gene: TRBJ1-3; clone size: NA; CDR3 protein: CASSLGEGAGGNTIYF; CDR3 DNA: TGTGCCAGCAGCTTAGGTGAAGGGGCAGGCGGAAACACCATATATTTT